This T cell receptor beta chain emerged from a study of metastatic and nonmetastatic thyroid tumors. The CDR3 totals 17 residues. Germline V gene data show CDR1 as MNHEY and CDR2 as SVGEGT. The ends were cut back, 6 bases at V and 2 bases at J, with 20 bases in the middle. Thyroid surgery had not been preceded by any treatment in any patient. TCRdb re-clonotyped the PCR reads via MiXCR. The sample carries about 21,000 clones, 28% recorded once. This clone appeared a few times. The receptor's source is a male donor with papillary thyroid cancer or a benign thyroid nodule (not recorded which). Some clones in this sample may be carry-over from other donors' samples. The sequenced material came from tumor tissue. The chain links TRBV6-2 or TRBV6-3 to TRBJ2-1; perhaps TRBD1 as D (6 bases). This chain's CDR3 is CASSSLSQGGTYNEQFF. CDR3 DNA sequence: TGTGCCAGCAGCTCACTTTCACAGGGTGGGACCTACAATGAGCAGTTCTTC.